These 7 T cell receptor beta chains were sequenced from one sample in a study of T cells in Graves' hyperthyroidism and ophthalmopathy. Amplified regions were TCR beta CDR3 sequences from RNA transcripts. The study used the HTBI primer set for a first-round RT-PCR of the TCR CDR3. One entry per CDR3 protein results from TCRdb running MiXCR on the multiplex PCR reads. The sample holds hundreds of thousands of distinct CDR3 sequences; roughly 23% are singletons and the top ten take approximately 54%. Sequenced input: blood. The receptors come from a woman in her 70s with Graves' ophthalmopathy.

The V gene is TRBV7-2, the J gene TRBJ2-3, with a possible D match to TRBD2 (5 bases). The CDR3 is 16 amino acids. Deletions cut 6 bases from V and 6 bases from J, with 22 bases between. The germline V gene encodes CDR1 SGHTA and CDR2 FQGNSA. The CDR3 bases are TGTGCCAGCAGTTACTCGGGGTCTGAGAGGTCCGATACGCAGTATTTT. It encodes CASSYSGSERSDTQYF.

The sample holds a few counts of this clonotype. This chain joins TRBV30 and TRBJ2-2; D possibly corresponds to TRBD1 (6 bases). V shed 6 bases and J shed 4 bases, with 15 bases lying between them. This CDR3 comprises 14 residues. Germline values: CDR1 GTSNPN, CDR2 SVGIG (reference sequence). DNA for the CDR3: TGTGCCTGCCAGACGCTGGGGGCCACCGGGGAGCTGTTTTTT. Translating it yields CACQTLGATGELFF.

This chain connects TRBV2 to TRBJ2-7, with 7 nucleotides matching TRBD1. Germline CDR1 SNHLY, CDR2 FYNNEI. Losses at the gene ends were 5 bases for V and 6 bases for J; bases not matched to a gene: 16. The length of the CDR3 is 16 residues. The CDR3 nucleotides are TGTGCCAGCAGTCTGGGACAGCTAGCCTCTCAGAGCGAGCAGTACTTC. It yields the protein CASSLGQLASQSEQYF.

The chain carries TRBV6-1 and TRBJ1-4; D gene uncertain. CDR1 is MNHNS, CDR2 SASEGT, per germline. Trimming removed 3 bases at V and 0 bases at J, with 14 bases between. The length of the CDR3 is 17 residues. This CDR3 is CASSDRSNIATNEKLFF. CDR3 DNA sequence: TGTGCCAGCAGTGACCGGAGCAACATAGCAACTAATGAAAAACTGTTTTTT.

The table lists this clonotype with many counts. The chain uses TRBV2 and TRBJ2-1; D may be TRBD2 (6 bases). Germline-derived CDR1 and CDR2 are SNHLY and FYNNEI. CDR3 length: 15 amino acids. Trimming shortened V by 3 bases and J by 8 bases, and 17 bases separated the two germline ends. The CDR3: CASSDGLASGDEQFF. CDR3 nucleotides: TGTGCCAGCAGTGACGGGCTAGCGTCAGGAGATGAGCAGTTCTTC.

The table lists this clonotype with many counts. The chain uses TRBV3-1 and TRBJ1-1; tentatively, D is TRBD1 (5 bases). CDR1 is LGHDT, CDR2 YNNKEL, per germline (reference sequence). Between the trimmed V and J ends, which lost 0 bases and 4 bases, there was a span of 9 bases. The CDR3 sequence is 14 residues long. In DNA, the CDR3 is TGTGCCAGCAGCCAAGATGGGGGGAGCACTGAAGCTTTCTTT. This gives the protein CASSQDGGSTEAFF.

The rearrangement links TRBV6-2 or TRBV6-3 to TRBJ2-1; D is uncertain. Trimming removed 8 bases from V and 2 bases from J, with 13 bases in between. Germline lookup yields CDR1 MNHEY and CDR2 SVGEGT. This CDR3 is built from 14 residues. Here the CDR3 reads CASRRLDTYNEQFF. CDR3 coding DNA: TGTGCCAGCCGCCGACTCGACACCTACAATGAGCAGTTCTTC.